Following are 5 T cell receptor beta chains from one sample sequenced in a study of PD-1 blockade in classical Hodgkin lymphoma. Profiled with immunoSEQ multiplex PCR; TCRdb holds only in-frame clones, not every one. The table shows roughly 24,000 clones, with approximately 77% occurring only once. As to time point: cycle 4 day 1 (C4D1), after 6 weeks of nivolumab. Every single patient, without exception, relapsed after autologous stem cell transplantation, and brentuximab vedotin exposure varied. The sequencing here drew on peripheral blood mononuclear cells (PBMCs), taken before the fourth cycle of nivolumab. These receptors came from a human donor with classical Hodgkin lymphoma.

The chain is built from TRBV27 and TRBJ1-1; 7 bases line up with TRBD1. The CDR3 contains 13 residues. Germline-derived CDR1 and CDR2 are MNHEY and SMNVEV (reference sequence). J lost 3 bases, V lost 6 bases, and 4 bases had no gene match. The CDR3 is CASRNRGYTEAFF. The CDR3 bases are TGTGCCAGCAGAAACAGGGGATACACTGAAGCTTTCTTT.

CDR3 nucleotides: TGTGCCAGCAGCATTGCGGGGGGAGGGGATGGCTACACCTTC. This translates into CASSIAGGGDGYTF. This chain connects TRBV21-1 to TRBJ1-2. TRBV21-1 counts as a pseudogene. The CDR3 extends over 14 amino acids.

The genes are TRBV7-2 and TRBJ2-2; no clear D gene. Germline loops: CDR1 SGHTA, CDR2 FQGNSA. This CDR3 comprises 14 residues. V lost 1 base to trimming and J lost 2 bases, with 5 bases between them. CDR3 amino acids: CASSLEPNTGELFF. CDR3 bases: TGTGCCAGCAGCTTAGAGCCCAACACCGGGGAGCTGTTTTTT.

The V gene is TRBV7-8, the J gene TRBJ1-6, with a weak D call TRBD1 (6 bases). CDR1 and CDR2 (germline): SGHVS, FQNEAQ. V was shortened by 5 bases and J by 7 bases, with 18 bases between the two germline ends. This CDR3 region has 16 residues. CDR3 loop: CASSTWGRTDNSPLHF. CDR3 DNA sequence: TGTGCCAGCAGCACCTGGGGACGGACAGACAATTCACCCCTCCACTTT.

This clone was counted a few times. Here the CDR3 reads CASTYNGQGTTRQYF. For the CDR3, the DNA is TGTGCCAGCACGTATAATGGACAGGGCACCACAAGGCAGTACTTC. The chain has TRBV27 and TRBJ2-7, with 8 nucleotides matching TRBD1. CDR3 length equals 15 residues. Germline V CDR1 and CDR2: MNHEY, SMNVEV (reference sequence). V shed 7 bases, J shed 9 bases, and the junction held 17 bases outside the gene matches.